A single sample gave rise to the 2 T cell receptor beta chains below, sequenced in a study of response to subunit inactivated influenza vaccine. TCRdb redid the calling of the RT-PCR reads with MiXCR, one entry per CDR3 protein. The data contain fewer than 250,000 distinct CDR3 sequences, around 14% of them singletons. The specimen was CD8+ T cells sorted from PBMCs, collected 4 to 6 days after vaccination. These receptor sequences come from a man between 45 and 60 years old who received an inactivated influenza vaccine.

The CDR3: CASSQESTDTQYF. DNA for the CDR3: TGTGCCAGCTCACAGGAGAGCACAGATACGCAGTATTTT. The chain has TRBV18 and TRBJ2-3; D is unresolved. The CDR3 sequence is 13 residues long. CDR1 and CDR2 (germline): KGHSH, LQKENI. Deletions cut 4 bases from V and 0 bases from J, with 5 bases between.

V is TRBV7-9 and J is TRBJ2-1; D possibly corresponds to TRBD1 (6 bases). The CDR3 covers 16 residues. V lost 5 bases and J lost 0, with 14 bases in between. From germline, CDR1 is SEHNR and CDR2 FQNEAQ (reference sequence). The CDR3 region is CASSPWTASSYNEQFF. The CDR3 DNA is TGTGCCAGCAGCCCTTGGACAGCGAGCTCCTACAATGAGCAGTTCTTC.